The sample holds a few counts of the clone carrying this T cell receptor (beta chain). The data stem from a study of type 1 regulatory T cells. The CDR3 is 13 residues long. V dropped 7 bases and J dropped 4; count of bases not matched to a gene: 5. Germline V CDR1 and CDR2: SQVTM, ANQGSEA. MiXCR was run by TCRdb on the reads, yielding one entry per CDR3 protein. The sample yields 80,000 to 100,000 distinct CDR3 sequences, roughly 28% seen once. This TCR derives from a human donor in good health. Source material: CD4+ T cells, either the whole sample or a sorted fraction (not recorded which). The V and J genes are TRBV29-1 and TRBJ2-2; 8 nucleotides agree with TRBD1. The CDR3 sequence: CSAAQGGTGELFF. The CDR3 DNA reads TGCAGCGCCGCACAGGGGGGCACCGGGGAGCTGTTTTTT.